This T cell receptor beta chain was identified during a study of molecular identifiers for immune sequencing clone quantification. Study findings and constraints: Clones that exceeded 20 RNA copies held over 99% of effector molecules, yet under 1% in naive cells. Spiked Jurkat TCR RNA equal to one cell could reportedly be picked out among some 1 million naive cells. Barcode-sharing identical TCR molecules could underestimate highly expanded clone sizes.

TCRdb used MiXCR to reprocess the PCR reads, holding one entry per CDR3 protein. The sample consists of more than 550,000 distinct CDR3 sequences, about 25% of them appearing once. Notes on this clonotype: No antigen is known for it. A much larger clonotype is one base distant, so this may be a read error.

As CD8+CD4-CCR7+CD45RA+ cells, naive CD8 T cells were sorted. The germline V gene has CDR1 LGHNA and CDR2 YSLEER. This CDR3 region has 16 residues. V lost 5 bases and J lost 3; bases outside the gene matches: 5. This receptor was taken from a human donor in good health. Some libraries in this study had Jurkat cell RNA spiked in. The specimen sequenced was naive CD8+ T cells from blood, with Jurkat cell RNA spiked in. Subset denoted: FACS-sorted CD8+CD4-CCR7+CD45RA+ naive T cells. The V call is TRBV4-3, the J call TRBJ2-7; 15 nucleotides match TRBD2. The CDR3 region has the DNA TGCGCCAGCAGCTCTGGACTAGCGGGGGGGCACTACGAGCAGTACTTC. Its translation is CASSSGLAGGHYEQYF.